The 14 T cell receptor beta chains in this list originate from one sample, sequenced in a study of blood T cell repertoires in COVID-19. Some clones are missing from TCRdb's copy, which holds only in-frame ones; the method was immunoSEQ multiplex PCR. The sample records more than 150,000 clones, 84% being singletons. The sample comprised peripheral blood. These receptors originate from a human donor in a cohort sampled during active COVID-19.

J is TRBJ2-3 and V is TRBV2; D is perhaps TRBD2 (5 bases). Per germline, CDR1 SNHLY and CDR2 FYNNEI. The CDR3 loop spans 14 amino acids. V dropped 3 bases and J dropped 4 bases, with 11 bases sitting between them. The CDR3 is CASSDRLASDTQYF. As DNA, the CDR3 is TGTGCCAGCAGTGATCGGCTAGCATCAGATACGCAGTATTTT.

The rearrangement joins TRBV25-1 to TRBJ1-1, with 12 bases identical to TRBD1. There are 18 residues in the CDR3. V lost 6 bases to trimming and J lost 4 bases; unmatched junction nucleotides: 15. CDR1 is MGHDK, CDR2 SYGVNS, per germline. The CDR3, as DNA: TGTGCCAGCAGCCTTCCTTCCGGGACAGGGGGCGATGGCACTGAAGCTTTCTTT. Translation: CASSLPSGTGGDGTEAFF.

The CDR3 DNA is TGTGCTAGTGGTTTGCCTACCGGGACAGGGGGATCCGAGCAGTACTTC. The encoded protein is CASGLPTGTGGSEQYF. This sequence joins TRBV12-5 and TRBJ2-7, with TRBD1 matching 11 bases. This CDR3 is 16 amino acids long. Germline lookup yields CDR1 LGHNT and CDR2 FRNRAP. The J segment lost 6 bases and the V segment lost 2 bases, leaving 9 bases of the junction unmatched.

This clone was recorded only once. The rearrangement uses TRBV5-1 and TRBJ2-1; TRBD2 might be the D (6 bases). Germline assignment: CDR1 SGHRS and CDR2 YFSETQ. Trimming pared 0 bases from V and 7 bases from J, leaving 17 bases between. This CDR3 contains 16 residues. CDR3: CASSLDLGLAQNEQFF. The CDR3 DNA reads as TGCGCCAGCAGCTTGGATCTGGGGCTAGCGCAAAATGAGCAGTTCTTC.

The chain combines TRBV6-2 or TRBV6-3 with TRBJ2-5; perhaps TRBD2 as D (5 bases). V was pared by 1 base and J by 2 bases, with 11 bases between. Germline V gene lookup returns CDR1 MNHEY and CDR2 SVGEGT. The CDR3 length is 15 residues. This CDR3 reads CASSYLLRAQETQYF. The CDR3 nucleotides read TGTGCCAGCAGTTACTTGTTGCGGGCACAAGAGACCCAGTACTTC.

This chain links TRBV27 with TRBJ2-7, with TRBD1 as a possible D gene (6 bases). Germline CDR1 reads MNHEY; CDR2 reads SMNVEV (reference sequence). The germline V and J ends were trimmed by 6 bases and 6 bases, with 21 bases remaining between them. The CDR3 loop spans 15 amino acids. The CDR3 loop is CASSSVVGAAFEQYF. The CDR3 region has the DNA TGTGCCAGCAGCTCGGTAGTGGGGGCGGCTTTCGAGCAGTACTTC.

This chain connects TRBV25-1 to TRBJ2-2, with D uncertain. The CDR3 covers 14 residues. The V and J ends lost 3 bases and 5 bases respectively, with 10 bases between them. Germline V gene sequence: CDR1 MGHDK, CDR2 SYGVNS. CDR3 DNA sequence: TGTGCCAGCAGTGATCCGACAAGAACCGGGGAGCTGTTTTTT. It is translated as CASSDPTRTGELFF.

The CDR3 DNA follows: TGTGCCAGCAGCGGGCCGGGACTCCTGCATGAAAAACTGTTTTTT. Translating it yields CASSGPGLLHEKLFF. V usage is TRBV27 and J usage is TRBJ1-4; tentatively, D is TRBD1 (5 bases). The V end was cut by 6 bases, the J end by 6 bases, with 17 bases between. Per germline, CDR1 MNHEY and CDR2 SMNVEV (reference sequence). This CDR3 has 15 amino acids.

This chain uses TRBV27 with TRBJ2-7, with 9 positions matching TRBD1. The length of the CDR3 is 14 residues. The V gene end was trimmed by 6 bases and the J gene end by 2 bases; junction bases not matched to a gene: 5. Germline assignment: CDR1 MNHEY and CDR2 SMNVEV (reference sequence). CDR3 loop: CASRYRGLAYEQYF. Here the CDR3 DNA reads TGTGCCAGCAGGTACAGGGGGCTCGCCTACGAGCAGTACTTC.

The chain recombines TRBV6-5 with TRBJ2-5, with a possible D match to TRBD1 (5 bases). From germline, CDR1 is MNHEY and CDR2 SVGAGI. Between the trimmed V and J ends, which lost 2 bases and 1 base, there was a span of 11 bases. The CDR3 loop spans 15 amino acids. The DNA of the CDR3 is TGTGCCAGCAGTTACGGCAGGACAAGCCAAGAGACCCAGTACTTC. Protein product: CASSYGRTSQETQYF.

V gene TRBV6-5 combines with J gene TRBJ2-7; the D gene is possibly TRBD2 (5 bases). CDR1 is MNHEY, CDR2 SVGAGI, per germline. The CDR3 is 14 amino acids. With 9 bases removed from V and 0 bases from J, the gap between germline ends came to 15 bases. The CDR3 reads CASYATGSSYEQYF. The CDR3 DNA follows: TGTGCCAGTTACGCGACGGGGAGCTCCTACGAGCAGTACTTC.

The V and J genes are TRBV12-5 and TRBJ2-7; possible D gene TRBD2, 6 bases. The CDR3 contains 14 residues. Germline CDR1 and CDR2: LGHNT and FRNRAP. The V end was cut by 0 bases, the J end by 2 bases, with 8 bases between. CDR3 loop: CASGLVGGTYEQYF. The CDR3 nucleotides are TGTGCTAGTGGTTTGGTGGGGGGAACCTACGAGCAGTACTTC. The variable domain in full, completed from reference TRBV12-5 and TRBJ2-7, reads DARVTQTPRHKVTEMGQEVTMRCQPILGHNTVFWYRQTMMQGLELLAYFRNRAPLDDSGMPKDRFSAEMPDATLATLKIQPSEPRDSAVYFCASGLVGGTYEQYFGPGTRLTVT.

The V call is TRBV10-3, the J call TRBJ2-4, with 7 positions matching TRBD2. There are 14 residues in the CDR3. J gave up 7 bases and V 0 bases, and 3 bases lay outside the gene matches. Germline V CDR1 and CDR2: ENHRY, SYGVKD. The CDR3 nucleotides read TGTGCCATCAGTGAGTCCCAGGGAGGGAACATTCAGTACTTC. Amino acids: CAISESQGGNIQYF.

This chain uses TRBV5-8 with TRBJ2-7; 9 bases map to TRBD1. With 4 bases clipped from V and 3 bases from J, the junction kept 8 bases outside the gene matches. CDR1 and CDR2 from the germline V gene are SGHTS and YDEGEE. The CDR3 is 15 amino acids. CDR3 sequence (DNA): TGTGCCAGCAGCGTGGACAGGGGAAGGGGCTACGAGCAGTACTTC. It is translated as CASSVDRGRGYEQYF.